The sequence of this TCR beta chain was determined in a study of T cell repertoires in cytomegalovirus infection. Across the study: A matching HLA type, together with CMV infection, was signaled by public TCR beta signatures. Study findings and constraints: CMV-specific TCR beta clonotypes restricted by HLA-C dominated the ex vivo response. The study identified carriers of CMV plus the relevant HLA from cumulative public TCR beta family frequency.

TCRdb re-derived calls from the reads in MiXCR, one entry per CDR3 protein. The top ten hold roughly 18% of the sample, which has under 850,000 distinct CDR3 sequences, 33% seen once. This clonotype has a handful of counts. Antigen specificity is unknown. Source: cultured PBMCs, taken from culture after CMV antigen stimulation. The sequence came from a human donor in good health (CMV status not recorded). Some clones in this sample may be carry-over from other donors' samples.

CDR3 bases: TGCAGTGCTGATAGCGGGGGGGCCGAGGCCTACAATGAGCAGTTCTTC. It specifies CSADSGGAEAYNEQFF. The chain joins TRBV20-1 to TRBJ2-1, with 11 bases aligning to TRBD2. CDR1 is DFQATT, CDR2 SNEGSKA, per germline (reference sequence). This CDR3 spans 16 amino acids. V was clipped by 5 bases and J by 2 bases; unmatched bases: 8.